One and the same sample provided the 12 T cell receptor beta chains below, sequenced in a study of vaccination effects on CD4 cells after COVID-19. These receptors have no identified antigens. TCRdb keeps only in-frame clones here, not all; method: immunoSEQ multiplex PCR. The sample includes tens of thousands of clones, approximately 72% seen only once; the top ten take around 21%. Subsequent to a culture period of 10 to 11 days, CD4+ T cells were isolated. The input for sequencing was CD4+ T cells from PBMCs cultured without peptide, taken before COVID-19 vaccination. The receptors shown here come from a human donor who had a prior SARS-CoV-2 infection.

This clone was seen a handful of times. The V and J genes are TRBV7-2 and TRBJ1-1, with D uncertain. The V end lost 1 base, the J end lost 1 base, and 10 bases lay between the germline ends. This CDR3 region has 15 residues. The V gene's germline CDR1 is SGHTA and CDR2 FQGNSA. The CDR3 region has the DNA TGTGCCAGCAGCTTAGGCGGGGTGACGAACACTGAAGCTTTCTTT. This sequence encodes CASSLGGVTNTEAFF.

The chain recombines TRBV7-2 with TRBJ1-6; TRBD1 matches 10 bases. Germline trimming cut 1 base from V and 9 bases from J; bases unmatched to any gene: 3. Germline values: CDR1 SGHTA, CDR2 FQGNSA. This CDR3 comprises 15 residues. This CDR3 is CASSLGTGGLSPLHF. DNA for the CDR3: TGTGCCAGCAGCTTAGGGACAGGGGGTCTTTCACCCCTCCACTTT.

V usage is TRBV4-1 and J usage is TRBJ2-7, with 8 bases that match TRBD1. Germline V gene lookup returns CDR1 MGHRA and CDR2 YSYEKL. The V gene end was trimmed by 4 bases and the J gene end by 4 bases; junction bases not matched to a gene: 9. The CDR3 spans 15 residues. The CDR3 DNA follows: TGCGCCAGCAGCCTAAACAGGGGGAAGGCTTACGAGCAGTACTTC. Translation gives CASSLNRGKAYEQYF.

The rearrangement uses TRBV5-5 and TRBJ2-7; the D gene is possibly TRBD2 (5 bases). The CDR3 is 15 amino acids. Germline V gene lookup returns CDR1 SGHKS and CDR2 YYEKEE (reference sequence). V was pared by 1 base and J by 2 bases, with 13 bases between. The CDR3 reads CASSLNWRATYEQYF. CDR3 bases: TGTGCCAGCAGCTTGAATTGGCGGGCGACCTACGAGCAGTACTTC.

This clone was seen a single time. CDR3 sequence reads: CASSPLGGEETQYF. In DNA form, the CDR3 reads TGTGCCAGCAGCCCCCTAGGAGGGGAAGAGACCCAGTACTTC. The chain links TRBV14 to TRBJ2-5; tentatively, D is TRBD2 (6 bases). Germline loops: CDR1 SGHDN, CDR2 FVKESK. Trimming pared 4 bases from V and 3 bases from J, leaving 12 bases between. This CDR3 spans 14 amino acids.

The sample holds one count of this clone. J is TRBJ2-1 and V is TRBV5-1, with 7 bases matching TRBD2. Losses at the gene ends were 4 bases for V and 4 bases for J; bases not matched to a gene: 11. In germline, CDR1 is SGHRS, CDR2 YFSETQ. The CDR3 runs 16 residues. As DNA, the CDR3 is TGCGCCAGCAGCCCTGATAGCGGCGGGGGTTACAATGAGCAGTTCTTC. Translated: CASSPDSGGGYNEQFF.

The V call is TRBV2, the J call TRBJ2-5; D is ambiguous. Germline CDR1 SNHLY, CDR2 FYNNEI. This CDR3 has 18 residues. V was trimmed by 0 bases and J by 3 bases, leaving 20 bases between them. The CDR3 sequence: CASSEASSGARNEETQYF. CDR3 DNA sequence: TGTGCCAGCAGTGAAGCGTCTTCGGGCGCGAGGAACGAAGAGACCCAGTACTTC.

The gene calls are TRBV25-1 and TRBJ2-5, with 10 nucleotides matching TRBD2. The germline V gene has CDR1 MGHDK and CDR2 SYGVNS. CDR3 length: 16 residues. The V gene end was trimmed by 10 bases and the J gene end by 5 bases; junction bases not matched to a gene: 16. The CDR3 DNA reads as TGTGCCACCTCGAGGTGGAGCGGGAGGGCAGGGGAGACCCAGTACTTC. It translates to CATSRWSGRAGETQYF.

This chain links TRBV9 with TRBJ1-1; perhaps TRBD1 as D (5 bases). The CDR3 length is 13 residues. Per germline, CDR1 SGDLS and CDR2 YYNGEE. Trimming cost V 3 bases and J 4 bases, with 10 bases left between them. As DNA, the CDR3 is TGTGCCAGCAGCGCCAGGGCCTTCACTGAAGCTTTCTTT. Its protein product is CASSARAFTEAFF.

The chain combines TRBV30 with TRBJ1-6, with 7 nucleotides matching TRBD1. The CDR3 extends over 13 amino acids. The trim removed 6 bases at V and 8 bases at J, leaving 7 bases unmatched. CDR1 and CDR2 from the germline V gene are GTSNPN and SVGIG (reference sequence). The DNA for the CDR3 is TGTGCCTGCTGGGCAGGGGGATATTCACCCCTCCACTTT. It yields the protein CACWAGGYSPLHF.

V usage is TRBV19 and J usage is TRBJ1-2, with no clear D. The CDR3 contains 15 residues. The germline V gene encodes CDR1 LNHDA and CDR2 SQIVND (reference sequence). V shed 7 bases and J shed 0 bases, with 15 bases lying between them. This CDR3 reads CASTPWSGANYGYTF. In DNA form, the CDR3 reads TGTGCCAGTACCCCCTGGAGTGGTGCTAACTATGGCTACACCTTC.

The chain links TRBV27 to TRBJ2-1, with D uncertain. In germline, CDR1 is MNHEY, CDR2 SMNVEV (reference sequence). V lost 8 bases and J lost 6, with 14 bases in between. CDR3 length: 13 amino acids. In nucleotides, the CDR3 is TGTGCCAGCGCCAAGCAGGCTCGCAATGAGCAGTTCTTC. Its protein is CASAKQARNEQFF.